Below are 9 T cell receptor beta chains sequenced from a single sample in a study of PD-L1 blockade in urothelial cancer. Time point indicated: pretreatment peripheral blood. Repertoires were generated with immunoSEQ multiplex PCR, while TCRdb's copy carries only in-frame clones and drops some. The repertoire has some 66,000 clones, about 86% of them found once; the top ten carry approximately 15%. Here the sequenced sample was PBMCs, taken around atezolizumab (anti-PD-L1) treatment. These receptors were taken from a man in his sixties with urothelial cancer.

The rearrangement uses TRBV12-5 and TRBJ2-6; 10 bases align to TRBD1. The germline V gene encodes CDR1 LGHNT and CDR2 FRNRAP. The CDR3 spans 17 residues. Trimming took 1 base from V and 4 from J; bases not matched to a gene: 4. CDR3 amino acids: CASGLGQGAEGANVLTF. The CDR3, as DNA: TGTGCTAGTGGTTTGGGACAGGGGGCTGAAGGGGCCAACGTCCTGACTTTC.

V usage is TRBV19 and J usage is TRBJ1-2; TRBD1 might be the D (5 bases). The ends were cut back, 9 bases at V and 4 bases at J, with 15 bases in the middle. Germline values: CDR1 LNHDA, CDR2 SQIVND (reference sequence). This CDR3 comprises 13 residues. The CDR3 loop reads CASKTGPSYGYTF. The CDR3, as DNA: TGTGCCAGCAAAACAGGTCCTAGCTATGGCTACACCTTC.

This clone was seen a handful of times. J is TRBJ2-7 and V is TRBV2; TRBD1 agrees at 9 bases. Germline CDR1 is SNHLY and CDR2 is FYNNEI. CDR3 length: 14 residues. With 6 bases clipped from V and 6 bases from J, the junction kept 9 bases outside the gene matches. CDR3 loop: CASRLGTGFREQYF. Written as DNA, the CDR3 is TGTGCCAGCAGACTAGGGACAGGGTTTCGCGAGCAGTACTTC.

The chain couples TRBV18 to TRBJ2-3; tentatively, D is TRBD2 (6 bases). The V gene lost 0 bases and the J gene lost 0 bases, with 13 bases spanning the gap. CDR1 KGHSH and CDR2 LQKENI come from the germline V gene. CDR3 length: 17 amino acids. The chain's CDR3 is CASSPPLLADSTDTQYF. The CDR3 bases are TGTGCCAGCTCACCACCGTTGTTAGCGGATAGCACAGATACGCAGTATTTT. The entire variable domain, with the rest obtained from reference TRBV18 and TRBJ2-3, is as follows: NAGVMQNPRHLVRRRGQEARLRCSPMKGHSHVYWYRQLPEEGLKFMVYLQKENIIDESGMPKERFSAEFPKEGPSILRIQQVVRGDSAAYFCASSPPLLADSTDTQYFGPGTRLTVL.

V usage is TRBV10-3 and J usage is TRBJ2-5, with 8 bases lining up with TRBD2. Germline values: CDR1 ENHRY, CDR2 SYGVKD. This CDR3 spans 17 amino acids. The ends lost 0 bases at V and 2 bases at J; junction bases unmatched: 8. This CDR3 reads CAISESRTSRSQETQYF. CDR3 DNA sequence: TGTGCCATCAGTGAGTCCAGGACTAGCAGAAGTCAAGAGACCCAGTACTTC.

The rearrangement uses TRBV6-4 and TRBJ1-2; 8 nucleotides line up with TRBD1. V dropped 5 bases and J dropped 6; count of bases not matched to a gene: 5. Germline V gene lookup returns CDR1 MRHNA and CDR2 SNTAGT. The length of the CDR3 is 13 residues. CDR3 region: CASSSGTGNGYTF. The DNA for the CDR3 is TGTGCCAGCAGTTCCGGGACAGGAAATGGCTACACCTTC.

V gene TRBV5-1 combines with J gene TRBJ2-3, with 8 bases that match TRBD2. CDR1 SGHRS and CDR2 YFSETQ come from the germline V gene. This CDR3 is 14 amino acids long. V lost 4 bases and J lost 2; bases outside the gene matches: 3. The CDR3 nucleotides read TGCGCCAGCAGCCCAGGACTAGCCACAGATACGCAGTATTTT. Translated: CASSPGLATDTQYF.

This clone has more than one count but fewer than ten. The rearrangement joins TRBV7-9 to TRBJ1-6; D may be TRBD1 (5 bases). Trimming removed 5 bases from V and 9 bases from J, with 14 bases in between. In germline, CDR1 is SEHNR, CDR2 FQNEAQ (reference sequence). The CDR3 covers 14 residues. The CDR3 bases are TGTGCCAGCAGCCGACAGAATTATCTTTCACCCCTCCACTTT. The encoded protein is CASSRQNYLSPLHF.

Written as DNA, the CDR3 is TGTGCCAGCAGCTTAGGACTAGCGGGGGGTGGGGAGCAGTTCTTC. It is translated as CASSLGLAGGGEQFF. This rearrangement joins TRBV5-4 to TRBJ2-1; TRBD2 agrees at 14 bases. V was pared by 2 bases and J by 10 bases, with 5 bases of the junction left unmatched. Germline loops: CDR1 SGHNT, CDR2 YYREEE (reference sequence). The CDR3 loop spans 15 amino acids. The whole variable domain, filled in from reference TRBV5-4 and TRBJ2-1, reads ETGVTQSPTHLIKTRGQQVTLRCSSQSGHNTVSWYQQALGQGPQFIFQYYREEENGRGNFPPRFSGLQFPNYSSELNVNALELDDSALYLCASSLGLAGGGEQFFGPGTRLTVL.